This TCR beta chain was found in a study of cytomegalovirus exposure and HLA in healthy donors. As for the study in general: An earlier analysis found around 120 million unique TCR beta sequences from about 190 million T cells. As released early, the data held approximately 80 million unique TCRs from HLA-typed donors. General study findings and limits: Most TCR sequences were seen very rarely across donors, but some public TCRs occurred in many.

About this clone: No antigen is known for it.

Trimming took off 6 bases at V and 2 bases at J, with 11 bases between the two ends. The CDR3 is 13 residues long. Germline CDR1 reads MDHEN; CDR2 reads SYDVKM. PCR amplification relied on 60 Vbeta primers (plus 13 Jbeta primers). Libraries were prepared by immunoSEQ multiplex PCR; TCRdb keeps only in-frame clonotypes and omits some of them. The table includes approximately 85,000 clones, 62% detected once. This TCR derives from a young woman in good health and CMV-seropositive. The chain joins TRBV28 to TRBJ2-7; TRBD2 might be the D (7 bases). The sample taken for sequencing was PBMCs. The CDR3 DNA follows: TGTGCCAGCAGGGGGGGGCCAACCTACGAGCAGTACTTC. It translates to CASRGGPTYEQYF.